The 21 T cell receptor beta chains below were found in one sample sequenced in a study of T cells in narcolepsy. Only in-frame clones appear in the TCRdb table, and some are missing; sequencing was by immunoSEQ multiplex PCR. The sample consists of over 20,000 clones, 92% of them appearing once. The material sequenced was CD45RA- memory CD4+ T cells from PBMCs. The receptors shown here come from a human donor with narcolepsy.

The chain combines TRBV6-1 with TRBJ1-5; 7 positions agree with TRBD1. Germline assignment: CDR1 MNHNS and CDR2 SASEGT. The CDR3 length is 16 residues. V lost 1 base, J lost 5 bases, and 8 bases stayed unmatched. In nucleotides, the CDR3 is TGTGCCAGCAGTGAAGAGGTCAGGGGGGTACATCAGCCCCAGCATTTT. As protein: CASSEEVRGVHQPQHF.

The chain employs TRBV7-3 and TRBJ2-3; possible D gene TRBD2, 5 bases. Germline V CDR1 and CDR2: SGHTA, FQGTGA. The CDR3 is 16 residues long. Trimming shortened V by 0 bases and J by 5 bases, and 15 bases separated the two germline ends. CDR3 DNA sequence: TGTGCCAGCAGCTTAACGTTCGGGTCCGGAGGAGATACGCAGTATTTT. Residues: CASSLTFGSGGDTQYF. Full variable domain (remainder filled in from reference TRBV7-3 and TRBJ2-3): GAGVSQTPSNKVTEKGKYVELRCDPISGHTALYWYRQSLGQGPEFLIYFQGTGAADDSGLPNDRFFAVRPEGSVSTLKIQRTERGDSAVYLCASSLTFGSGGDTQYFGPGTRLTVL.

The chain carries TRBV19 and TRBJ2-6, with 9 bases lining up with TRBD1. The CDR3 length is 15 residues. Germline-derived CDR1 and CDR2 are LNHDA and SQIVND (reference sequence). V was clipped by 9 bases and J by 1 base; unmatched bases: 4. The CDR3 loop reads CASHRGRSGANVLTF. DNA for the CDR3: TGTGCCAGCCACAGGGGGCGGTCTGGGGCCAACGTCCTGACTTTC.

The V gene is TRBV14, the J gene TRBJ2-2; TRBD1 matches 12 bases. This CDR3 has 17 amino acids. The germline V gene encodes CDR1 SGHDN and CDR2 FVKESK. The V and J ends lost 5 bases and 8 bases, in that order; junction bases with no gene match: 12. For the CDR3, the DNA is TGTGCCAGCAGCACAACATGGGACAGGGGGCGAACAGGGGAGCTGTTTTTT. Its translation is CASSTTWDRGRTGELFF.

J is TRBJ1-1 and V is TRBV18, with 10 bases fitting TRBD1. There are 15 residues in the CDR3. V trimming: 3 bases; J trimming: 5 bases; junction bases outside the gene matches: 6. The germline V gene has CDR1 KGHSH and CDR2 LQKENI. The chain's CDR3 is CASSPPGQGRTEAFF. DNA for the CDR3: TGTGCCAGCTCACCCCCGGGACAGGGGAGGACTGAAGCTTTCTTT.

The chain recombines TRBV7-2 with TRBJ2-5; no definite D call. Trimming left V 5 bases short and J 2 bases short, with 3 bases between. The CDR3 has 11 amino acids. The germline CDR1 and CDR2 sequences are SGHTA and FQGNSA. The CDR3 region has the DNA TGTGCCAGCAGCGGGCAAGAGACCCAGTACTTC. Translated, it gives CASSGQETQYF.

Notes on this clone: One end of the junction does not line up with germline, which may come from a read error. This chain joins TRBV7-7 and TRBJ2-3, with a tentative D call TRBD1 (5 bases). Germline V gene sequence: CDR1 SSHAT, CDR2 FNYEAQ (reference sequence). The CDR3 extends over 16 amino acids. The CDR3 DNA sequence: TGTGCTAGCAGCCCAAGGATCCAGACAGACACAGATACGCAGTATTTT. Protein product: CASSPRIQTDTDTQYF. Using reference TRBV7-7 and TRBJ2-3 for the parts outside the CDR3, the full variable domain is GAGVSQSPRYKVTKRGQDVTLRCDPISSHATLYWYQQALGQGPEFLTYFNYEAQPDKSGLPSDRFSAERPEGSISTLTIQRTEQRDSAMYRCASSPRIQTDTDTQYFGPGTRLTVL.

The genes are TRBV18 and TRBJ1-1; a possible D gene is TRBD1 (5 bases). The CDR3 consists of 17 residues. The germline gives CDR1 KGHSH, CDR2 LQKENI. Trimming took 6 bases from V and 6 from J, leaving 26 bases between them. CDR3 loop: CASSPLGPGEVFAEAFF. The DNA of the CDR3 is TGTGCCAGCTCCCCCCTGGGGCCCGGGGAGGTGTTCGCTGAAGCTTTCTTT.

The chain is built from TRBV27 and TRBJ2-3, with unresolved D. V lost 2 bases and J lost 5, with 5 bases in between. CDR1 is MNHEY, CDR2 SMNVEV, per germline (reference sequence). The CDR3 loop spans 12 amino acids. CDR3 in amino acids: CASSLNRDTQYF. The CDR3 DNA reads TGTGCCAGCAGTTTAAATAGAGATACGCAGTATTTT.

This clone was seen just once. The CDR3 loop is CASSLLQVDLFF. For the CDR3, the DNA is TGTGCCAGCAGCTTGCTACAGGTGGATTTGTTCTTC. This rearrangement joins TRBV5-6 to TRBJ2-1, with TRBD1 as a possible D gene (5 bases). The V and J ends lost 1 base and 15 bases respectively, with 14 bases between them. CDR3 length: 12 residues. Germline CDR1 and CDR2: SGHDT and YYEEEE.

The CDR3 region has the DNA TGTGCCAGCAGCCCCTTAGCGGACAATGAGCAGTTCTTC. Translated, it gives CASSPLADNEQFF. The rearrangement uses TRBV7-3 and TRBJ2-1, with a possible D match to TRBD2 (6 bases). The CDR3 is 13 amino acids. The V end lost 5 bases, the J end lost 5 bases, and 10 bases lay between the germline ends. CDR1 and CDR2 (germline): SGHTA, FQGTGA.

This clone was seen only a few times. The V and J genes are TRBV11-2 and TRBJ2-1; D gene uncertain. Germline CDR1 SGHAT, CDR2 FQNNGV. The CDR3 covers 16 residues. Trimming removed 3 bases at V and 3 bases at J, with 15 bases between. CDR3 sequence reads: CASSFRVETVYNEQFF. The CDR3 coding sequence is TGTGCCAGCAGCTTTAGGGTAGAGACGGTCTACAATGAGCAGTTCTTC.

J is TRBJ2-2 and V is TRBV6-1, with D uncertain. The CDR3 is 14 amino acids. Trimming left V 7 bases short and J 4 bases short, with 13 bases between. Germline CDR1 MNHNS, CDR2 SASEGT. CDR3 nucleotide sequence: TGTGCCAGCACAGCACAAAGGGCCACCGGGGAGCTGTTTTTT. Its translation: CASTAQRATGELFF.

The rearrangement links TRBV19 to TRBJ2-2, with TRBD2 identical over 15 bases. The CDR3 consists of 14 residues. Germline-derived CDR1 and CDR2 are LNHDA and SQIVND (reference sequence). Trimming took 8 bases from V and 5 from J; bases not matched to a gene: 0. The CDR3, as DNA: TGTGCCAGTGGGACTAGCGGGAGGACCGGGGAGCTGTTTTTT. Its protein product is CASGTSGRTGELFF.

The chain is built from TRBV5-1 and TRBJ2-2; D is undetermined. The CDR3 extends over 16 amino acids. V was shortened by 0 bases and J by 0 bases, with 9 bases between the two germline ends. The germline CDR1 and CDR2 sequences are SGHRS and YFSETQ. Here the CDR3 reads CASSLANKANTGELFF. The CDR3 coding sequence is TGCGCCAGCAGCTTGGCCAATAAAGCGAACACCGGGGAGCTGTTTTTT.

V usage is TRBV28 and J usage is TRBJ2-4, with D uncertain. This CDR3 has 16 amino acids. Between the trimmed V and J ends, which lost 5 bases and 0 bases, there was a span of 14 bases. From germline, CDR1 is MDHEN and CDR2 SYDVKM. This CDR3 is CASSPHVSLAKNIQYF. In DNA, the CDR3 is TGTGCCAGCAGTCCACATGTATCTTTAGCCAAAAACATTCAGTACTTC.

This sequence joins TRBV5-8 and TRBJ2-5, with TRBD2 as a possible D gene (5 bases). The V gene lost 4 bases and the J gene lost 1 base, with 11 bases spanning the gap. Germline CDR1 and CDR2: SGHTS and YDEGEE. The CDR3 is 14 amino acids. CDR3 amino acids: CASSARTFQETQYF. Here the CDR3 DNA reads TGTGCCAGCAGCGCCAGGACTTTCCAAGAGACCCAGTACTTC.

CDR3 amino acids: CASKNGGWEQFF. The CDR3 bases are TGTGCCAGCAAAAATGGGGGTTGGGAGCAGTTCTTC. The rearrangement joins TRBV6-1 to TRBJ2-1; D is tentatively TRBD1 or TRBD2 (5 bases each). The germline V gene has CDR1 MNHNS and CDR2 SASEGT. The CDR3 spans 12 residues. With 7 bases removed from V and 10 bases from J, the gap between germline ends came to 14 bases.

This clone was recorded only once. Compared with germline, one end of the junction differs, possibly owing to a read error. CDR3 nucleotides: TGTGCTAGCAGCCCGGGGGGGATGACCTACGAGCAGTACTTC. It translates to CASSPGGMTYEQYF. The chain recombines TRBV7-7 with TRBJ2-5, with 8 bases identical to TRBD2. The J call may be incorrect, as the DNA end agrees better with TRBJ2-7. This CDR3 comprises 14 residues. The V gene's germline CDR1 is SSHAT and CDR2 FNYEAQ (reference sequence).

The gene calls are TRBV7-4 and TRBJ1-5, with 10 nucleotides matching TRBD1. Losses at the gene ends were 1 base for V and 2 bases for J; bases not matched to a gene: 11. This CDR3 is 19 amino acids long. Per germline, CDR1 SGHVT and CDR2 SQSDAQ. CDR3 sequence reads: CASSLVRQGAGWGNQPQHF. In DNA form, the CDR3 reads TGTGCCAGCAGCTTAGTGAGACAGGGGGCGGGATGGGGCAATCAGCCCCAGCATTTT.

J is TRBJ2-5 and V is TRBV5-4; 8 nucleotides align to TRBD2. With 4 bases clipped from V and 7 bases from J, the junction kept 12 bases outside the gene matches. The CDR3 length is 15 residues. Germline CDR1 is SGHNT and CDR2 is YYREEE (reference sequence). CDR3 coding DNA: TGTGCCAGCAGCCCGGCGGCTAGCGGGCGAGGGACCCAGTACTTC. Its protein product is CASSPAASGRGTQYF.